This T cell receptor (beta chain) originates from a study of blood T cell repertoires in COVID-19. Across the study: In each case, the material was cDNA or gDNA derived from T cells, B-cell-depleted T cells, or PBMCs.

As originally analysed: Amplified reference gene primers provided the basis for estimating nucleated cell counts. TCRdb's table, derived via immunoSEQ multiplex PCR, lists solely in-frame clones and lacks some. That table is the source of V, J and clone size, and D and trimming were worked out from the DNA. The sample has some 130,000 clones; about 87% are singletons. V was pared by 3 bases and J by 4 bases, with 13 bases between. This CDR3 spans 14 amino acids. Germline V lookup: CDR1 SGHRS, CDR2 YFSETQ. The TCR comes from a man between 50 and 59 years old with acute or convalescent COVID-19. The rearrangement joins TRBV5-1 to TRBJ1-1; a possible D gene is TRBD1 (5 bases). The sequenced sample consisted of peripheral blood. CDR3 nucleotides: TGCGCCAGCAGCTCTCAGGGCACGGCCACTGAAGCTTTCTTT. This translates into CASSSQGTATEAFF.